The clone carrying this TCR beta chain was counted a single time. The antigen is not known. This CDR3 has 15 amino acids. Germline trimming cut 5 bases from V and 3 bases from J; bases unmatched to any gene: 3. Germline V lookup: CDR1 SEHNR, CDR2 FQNEAQ (reference sequence). These data are taken from a study of T cell responses to AZD1222 COVID-19 vaccine. The study, taken as a whole, reports: Females outnumbered males among donors, who were mostly white British; clonal diversity was possibly underestimated. Scientists sampled the repertoires only once the peak T cell response had passed.

TCRdb's copy holds only in-frame clones and misses some; the assay was immunoSEQ multiplex PCR. Of 110,000 to 150,000 clones in the sample, roughly 90% are singletons; the top ten hold around 2.8%. The rearrangement joins TRBV7-9 to TRBJ2-1, with TRBD2 identical over 11 bases. The sequence was collected from an adult in good health. The sample consisted of peripheral blood, taken on day 0 of AZD1222 vaccination. The CDR3 region has the DNA TGTGCCAGCAGCAAGACTAGCGGGGACTACAATGAGCAGTTCTTC. Amino acid sequence: CASSKTSGDYNEQFF.